The present TCR beta chain was sequenced within a study of early T cells in non-severe SARS-CoV-2 infection (dated by TCRdb to about 2021). Broadly, across the study: Because TCR sequencing relied on bulk RNA taken from unsorted whole blood, pairing of alpha and beta chains was not possible. The research as a whole found: VDJdb matching was skewed toward anti-spike CD8 responses and likely underestimated virus-specific expansions, missing private and CD4 specificities.

There are many counts of this clonotype. Its antigen is not yet known. Base qualities were left out, and no much larger clone turns up one base away. The junction shows trimming of 3 bases on V and 4 bases on J, and the gene matches do not reach 9 bases of it. The CDR3, cysteine through phenylalanine, is 16 amino acids long. Only CDR3 DNA is held: 48 bases, read in frame from base 1. CDR1 and CDR2 were assigned from the germline V gene (reference sequence) as MNHNY and SVGAGI. This was a case-control study nested in a cohort of healthcare workers in London, UK, who had nasopharyngeal swab PCR tests and blood samples taken every week. Healthcare workers were recruited during the week of the UK lockdown, between 23 and 31 March 2020, and followed weekly for up to about 15 weeks. Library construction relied on 5' RACE. Reads for this sample came from a NextSeq 500. In the TCR library protocol, unique molecular identifiers were attached to individual cDNA molecules to correct for PCR bias and sequencing error. Both TCR alpha and beta chains were sequenced, and tight co-correlation was observed between alpha and beta sequence abundances in each sample. Per the original workflow: Decombinator V4 was used to annotate the V gene, J gene and CDR3 of the TCR sequences. Expanded TCRs were defined as changing significantly between any two time points under a Poisson model with p below 0.0001. TCR abundances were normalised to the total number of TCRs sequenced in each sample and reported as counts per million. TRAV1-2 paired with TRAJ12, TRAJ20 or TRAJ33 defined MAIT TCRs, while TRAV10 paired with TRAJ18 defined iNKT TCRs. VDJdb, accessed 1 November 2021, was searched for CMV, EBV and SARS-CoV-2 annotated TCRs, with TCRs annotated for multiple antigens excluded. TCRdb applied fastp at Q25 and MiXCR to the public reads, then kept only in-frame beta chains. Rows matching on CDR3 protein sequence are summarized as one entry with the most common DNA and genes. These V and J calls originate from TCRdb's pipeline instead of the authors' own analysis. The sample has more than 15,000 distinct CDR3 sequences on record, about 6% of them singletons. The ten largest clones add up to roughly 6.8% of the sample.

This TCR derives from an adult who was a healthcare worker with PCR-confirmed SARS-CoV-2 infection or an uninfected control (not recorded which). Material: whole blood, obtained at baseline. This chain is built from TRBV6-6 and TRBJ1-5, with 7 middle bases fitting TRBD1. The sequenced DNA: TGTGCCAGCAGTTATCGGGAACAGGGGATAAATCAGCCCCAGCATTTT. It is translated as CASSYREQGINQPQHF.